Below, one T cell receptor beta chain is given with its context. It has no known antigen specificity. No base quality values were provided; no much bigger clone lies one nucleotide off. The data stem from a study of lung T cells in sarcoidosis with Löfgren's syndrome (dated by TCRdb to about 2017). Looking at the study overall: Sarcoidosis was characterized as a granulomatous disease that mainly affects the lungs and features an accumulation of CD4+ T cells in bronchoalveolar lavage fluid. The repertoire analyses centered on Lofgren's syndrome patients. The paper as a whole reports these results and caveats: Recognition of a sarcoidosis-associated antigen was only suggested, and the antigen itself remained putative and was not identified.

Sequencing relied on an Illumina MiSeq. Using fastp at Q25 and MiXCR, TCRdb reprocessed the public reads and kept productive beta chains. CDR3 protein duplicates are merged, each entry listing the most common genes and DNA. Here the sample has under 25,000 distinct CDR3 sequences; roughly 21% occur a single time. The ten most abundant clones make up around 0.8% of the sample. CD4+ T cells collected through bronchoalveolar lavage were the source used for profiling TCR repertoires. The receptor was derived from a human donor with sarcoidosis (Löfgren's syndrome or another form), or a control subject (not recorded which). The sequenced material came from CD4+ T cells from bronchoalveolar lavage.

The CDR3 region: CASSQGPSRETQYF. Here is the DNA: TGTGCCAGCAGCCAAGGGCCTAGCCGAGAGACCCAGTACTTC. The chain was built from TRBV3-1 and TRBJ2-5; the D gene is perhaps TRBD2, on 5 matching bases. Inclusive of the bounding cysteine and phenylalanine, the CDR3 is 14 residues long. The kept DNA is CDR3 alone, 42 bases in frame from the first base. Taken from the germline V gene (reference sequence), the CDR1 and CDR2 loops are LGHDT and YNNKEL. Between the V and J ends, shortened by 1 base and 4 bases respectively, the junction contains 10 bases.